The 18 T cell receptor beta chains presented below share a single source sample, sequenced in a study of blood T cell repertoires in COVID-19. Assay used: immunoSEQ multiplex PCR; TCRdb lists only in-frame clones, some missing. The table includes 100,000 or so clones, about 86% detected once. The sample taken for sequencing was peripheral blood. Source of these receptors: a man older than 75 with acute or convalescent COVID-19.

This clone was observed once. The V gene is TRBV6-4, the J gene TRBJ2-7; weak D call: TRBD2 (5 bases). Deletions cut 0 bases from V and 3 bases from J, with 12 bases between. Looked up from germline, CDR1 is MRHNA and CDR2 is SNTAGT. The CDR3 loop spans 15 amino acids. CDR3 loop: CASSDSGLFFYEQYF. DNA for the CDR3: TGTGCCAGCAGTGACTCAGGACTTTTTTTCTACGAGCAGTACTTC.

In the case of this clone: The sample holds other DNA sequences that translate to the same CDR3. The DNA of the CDR3 is TGTGCCAGTAGTCCGGGGACAGGGGGATCCTACGAGCAGTACTTC. It is translated as CASSPGTGGSYEQYF. V usage is TRBV19 and J usage is TRBJ2-7; TRBD1 aligns across 11 bases. This CDR3 has 15 residues. The germline V gene has CDR1 LNHDA and CDR2 SQIVND (reference sequence). Trimming took 5 bases from V and 1 from J; bases not matched to a gene: 4.

The chain has TRBV10-3 and TRBJ1-2; 9 bases are a match to TRBD1. After removal of 6 bases from V and 3 bases from J, the junction contained 8 bases not matched to a gene. CDR1 ENHRY and CDR2 SYGVKD come from the germline V gene. The CDR3 runs 15 residues. DNA for the CDR3: TGTGCCATCAGGGGGACAGGGCTGAGGGACTATGGCTACACCTTC. Its translation: CAIRGTGLRDYGYTF.

The genes are TRBV6-5 and TRBJ2-5; TRBD1 matches 7 bases. The CDR3 consists of 13 residues. Germline assignment: CDR1 MNHEY and CDR2 SVGAGI. V lost 5 bases to trimming and J lost 4 bases; unmatched junction nucleotides: 4. The CDR3 region has the DNA TGTGCCAGCAGTCGCCGACAGGGAGAGACCCAGTACTTC. It yields the protein CASSRRQGETQYF.

The V gene is TRBV5-1, the J gene TRBJ2-1; D possibly corresponds to TRBD2 (6 bases). Germline CDR1 is SGHRS and CDR2 is YFSETQ. This CDR3 is 15 amino acids long. V shed 0 bases and J shed 3 bases, with 10 bases lying between them. The CDR3 DNA reads TGCGCCAGCAGCTTGGATGGGGGGAACTACAATGAGCAGTTCTTC. It translates to CASSLDGGNYNEQFF.

This clone has just a few counts. The gene calls are TRBV29-1 and TRBJ2-1, with TRBD2 as a possible D gene (5 bases). The CDR3 length is 15 residues. V was clipped by 5 bases and J by 8 bases, with 22 bases between them. The V gene's germline CDR1 is SQVTM and CDR2 ANQGSEA. The chain's CDR3 is CSVLPWTVPRDEQFF. The CDR3 nucleotides are TGCAGCGTTCTACCTTGGACTGTTCCTAGGGATGAGCAGTTCTTC.

The rearrangement uses TRBV29-1 and TRBJ2-7, with TRBD1 identical over 8 bases. Trimming at V came to 7 bases and at J to 6 bases, leaving 8 bases not matched to a gene. Germline values: CDR1 SQVTM, CDR2 ANQGSEA. The CDR3 totals 12 residues. CDR3 nucleotides: TGCAGCGGAAGGACAGGGACAGGCGAGCAGTACTTC. It is translated as CSGRTGTGEQYF.

The chain has TRBV5-1 and TRBJ2-2; the match to TRBD2 covers 13 bases. The germline V gene has CDR1 SGHRS and CDR2 YFSETQ. CDR3 length: 16 amino acids. J was trimmed by 7 bases and V by 3 bases; bases with no gene match: 6. CDR3: CASSWTSGRIGGELFF. The CDR3, as DNA: TGCGCCAGCAGCTGGACTAGCGGGAGAATAGGCGGGGAGCTGTTTTTT.

The V call is TRBV5-1, the J call TRBJ2-1; 10 bases are shared with TRBD2. The CDR3 length is 15 residues. V shed 3 bases and J 5 bases; nucleotides not matched to a gene: 5. The germline gives CDR1 SGHRS, CDR2 YFSETQ. The CDR3 nucleotides read TGCGCCAGCAGCTCTCTAGCGGGAGCGGACAATGAGCAGTTCTTC. Translation gives CASSSLAGADNEQFF. Full variable domain (missing parts from reference TRBV5-1 and TRBJ2-1): KAGVTQTPRYLIKTRGQQVTLSCSPISGHRSVSWYQQTPGQGLQFLFEYFSETQRNKGNFPGRFSGRQFSNSRSEMNVSTLELGDSALYLCASSSLAGADNEQFFGPGTRLTVL.

The rearrangement links TRBV5-1 to TRBJ2-3; the D gene is possibly TRBD1 (6 bases). Germline V gene lookup returns CDR1 SGHRS and CDR2 YFSETQ. V shed 2 bases and J shed 5 bases, with 18 bases lying between them. This CDR3 comprises 16 residues. In DNA, the CDR3 is TGCGCCAGCAGCTTCAGGGGAGAGACCCCTGGAGATACGCAGTATTTT. Residues: CASSFRGETPGDTQYF.

CDR3 DNA sequence: TGTGCCATCAGGCGGGACCCGGACACTGAAGCTTTCTTT. Its protein product is CAIRRDPDTEAFF. The V call is TRBV10-3, the J call TRBJ1-1; D is possibly TRBD1 (5 bases). V lost 6 bases to trimming and J lost 3 bases, with 11 bases between them. CDR1 and CDR2 from the germline V gene are ENHRY and SYGVKD. The CDR3 extends over 13 amino acids.

V is TRBV18 and J is TRBJ1-2; D is undetermined. This CDR3 spans 16 amino acids. Deletions cut 1 base from V and 3 bases from J, with 15 bases between. In germline, CDR1 is KGHSH, CDR2 LQKENI. This chain's CDR3 is CASSPRLQATYYGYTF. The CDR3 DNA follows: TGTGCCAGCTCACCACGTCTCCAGGCCACTTACTATGGCTACACCTTC.

The J gene is TRBJ1-5, the V gene TRBV6-2 or TRBV6-3, with D unclear. The CDR3 is 14 residues long. Trimming left V 7 bases short and J 5 bases short, with 15 bases between. CDR1 is MNHEY and CDR2 is SVGEGT in the germline V gene. CDR3 region: CASTPTITDQPQHF. The CDR3 DNA is TGTGCCAGCACCCCGACAATTACCGATCAGCCCCAGCATTTT.

The CDR3 protein is CAWSRRAKNIQYF. The CDR3 nucleotides are TGTGCCTGGAGCAGAAGAGCCAAAAACATTCAGTACTTC. This chain uses TRBV30 with TRBJ2-4; unclear D gene. The CDR3 runs 13 residues. Trimming took 3 bases from V and 0 from J, leaving 6 bases between them. Germline V lookup: CDR1 GTSNPN, CDR2 SVGIG (reference sequence).

The V and J genes are TRBV29-1 and TRBJ1-2, with D perhaps matching TRBD1 (5 bases). Germline V gives CDR1 SQVTM, CDR2 ANQGSEA. V lost 1 base and J lost 5, with 8 bases in between. The CDR3 runs to 12 residues. This CDR3 is CSVEAEGYGYTF. CDR3 in DNA: TGCAGCGTTGAAGCGGAGGGGTATGGCTACACCTTC.

The CDR3 sequence is CAWSQGVGDTQYF. CDR3 DNA sequence: TGTGCCTGGTCACAGGGGGTAGGCGATACGCAGTATTTT. The rearrangement links TRBV30 to TRBJ2-3; 8 bases line up with TRBD1. V gave up 5 bases and J gave up 6 bases; unmatched junction bases: 7. The CDR3 is made up of 13 amino acids. CDR1 and CDR2 (germline): GTSNPN, SVGIG (reference sequence).

The J gene is TRBJ2-7, the V gene TRBV29-1; D is perhaps TRBD1 (5 bases). The V gene lost 3 bases and the J gene lost 1 base, with 7 bases spanning the gap. The germline V gene encodes CDR1 SQVTM and CDR2 ANQGSEA. The CDR3 has 12 residues. CDR3 DNA sequence: TGCAGCGTTGAGACAGAATCCTACGAGCAGTACTTC. Protein product: CSVETESYEQYF.

Worth noting for this clone: The junction shows a germline mismatch at one end, possibly a read error. The chain recombines TRBV7-7 with TRBJ1-4, with TRBD1 matching over 7 bases. Germline CDR1 and CDR2: SSHAT and FNYEAQ (reference sequence). CDR3 length: 14 residues. In nucleotides, the CDR3 is TGTGCTAGCAGCTTGGGACAGAGTAATGATGAACTGTTTTTT. It translates to CASSLGQSNDELFF. The full variable domain, its missing parts supplied by reference TRBV7-7 and TRBJ1-4, is GAGVSQSPRYKVTKRGQDVTLRCDPISSHATLYWYQQALGQGPEFLTYFNYEAQPDKSGLPSDRFSAERPEGSISTLTIQRTEQRDSAMYRCASSLGQSNDELFFGSGTQLSVL.